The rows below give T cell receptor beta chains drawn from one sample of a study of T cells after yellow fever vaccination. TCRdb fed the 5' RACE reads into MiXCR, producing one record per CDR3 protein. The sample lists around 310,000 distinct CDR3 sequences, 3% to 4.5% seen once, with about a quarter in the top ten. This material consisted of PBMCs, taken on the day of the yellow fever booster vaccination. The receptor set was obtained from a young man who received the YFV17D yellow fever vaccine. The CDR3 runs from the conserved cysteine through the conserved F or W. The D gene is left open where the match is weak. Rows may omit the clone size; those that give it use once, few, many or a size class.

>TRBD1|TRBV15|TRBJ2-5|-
CATSRDYPGTGDETQYF
TGTGCCACCAGCAGAGATTATCCCGGGACAGGGGATGAGACCCAGTACTTC
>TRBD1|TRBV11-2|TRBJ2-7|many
CASSYGTGAYEQYF
TGTGCCAGCAGCTACGGGACAGGGGCCTACGAGCAGTACTTC
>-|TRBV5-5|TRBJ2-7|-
CASSIRVVGEQYF
TGTGCCAGCAGTATCAGGGTGGTGGGCGAGCAGTACTTC
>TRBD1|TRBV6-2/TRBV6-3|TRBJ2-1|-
CASSTSPGTGDPNEQFF
TGTGCCAGCAGCACATCCCCCGGGACAGGGGACCCCAATGAGCAGTTCTTC
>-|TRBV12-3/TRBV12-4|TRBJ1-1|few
CASSLDKTEAFF
TGTGCCAGCAGTTTGGACAAAACTGAAGCTTTCTTT
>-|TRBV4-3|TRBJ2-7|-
CASSQVAAGRNEQYF
TGCGCCAGCAGCCAAGTTGCGGCTGGGAGGAACGAGCAGTACTTC
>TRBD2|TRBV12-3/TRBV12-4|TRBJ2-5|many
CASSSGLDGTQYF
TGTGCCAGCAGTTCTGGACTAGACGGGACCCAGTACTTC
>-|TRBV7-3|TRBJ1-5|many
CASSLSPDQPQHF
TGTGCCAGCAGCTTAAGTCCGGATCAGCCCCAGCATTTT
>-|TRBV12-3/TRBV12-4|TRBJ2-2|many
CASSLGAGLAGELFF
TGTGCCAGCAGTTTAGGGGCAGGGCTTGCCGGGGAGCTGTTTTTT
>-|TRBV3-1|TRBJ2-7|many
CASSHIGRGPNYEQYF
TGTGCCAGCAGCCACATCGGAAGGGGACCCAACTACGAGCAGTACTTC
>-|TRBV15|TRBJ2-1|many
CATSRDFGGYEQFF
TGTGCCACCAGCAGAGATTTTGGGGGGTATGAGCAGTTCTTC
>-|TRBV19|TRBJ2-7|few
CASSMSQGYEQYF
TGTGCCAGTAGTATGTCGCAGGGATACGAGCAGTACTTC
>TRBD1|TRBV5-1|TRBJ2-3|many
CASSFGQDTDTQYF
TGCGCCAGCAGCTTTGGACAGGACACAGATACGCAGTATTTT
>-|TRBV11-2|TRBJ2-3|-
CASSIGGAGPDTQYF
TGTGCCAGCAGCATAGGAGGGGCGGGTCCAGATACGCAGTATTTT
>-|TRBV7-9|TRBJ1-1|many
CASSLRQNTEAFF
TGTGCCAGCAGCTTAAGACAGAACACTGAAGCTTTCTTT
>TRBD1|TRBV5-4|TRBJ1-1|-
CASSPRTGRDTEAFF
TGTGCCAGCAGCCCTAGGACAGGTCGGGACACTGAAGCTTTCTTT
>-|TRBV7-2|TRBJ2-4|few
CASSLYRGPGEGAYF
TGTGCCAGCAGCTTATATCGGGGGCCCGGGGAGGGCGCTTACTTC
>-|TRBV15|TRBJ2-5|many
CAISLGAGTQYF
TGTGCCATCTCCCTAGGGGCCGGGACCCAGTACTTC
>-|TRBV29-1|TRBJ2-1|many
CSAEDPYNEQFF
TGCAGCGCCGAGGACCCGTACAATGAGCAGTTCTTC
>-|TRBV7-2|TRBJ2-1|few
CASSSRPAEVDEQFF
TGTGCCAGCAGCTCCCGACCCGCAGAGGTCGATGAGCAGTTCTTC
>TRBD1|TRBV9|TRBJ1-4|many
CASSVQGAPNEKLFF
TGTGCCAGCAGCGTTCAGGGGGCACCTAATGAAAAACTGTTTTTT
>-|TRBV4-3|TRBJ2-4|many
CASSQEYSLAKNIQYF
TGCGCCAGCAGCCAAGAATACAGCTTAGCCAAAAACATTCAGTACTTC
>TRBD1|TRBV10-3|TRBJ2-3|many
CAISLQGWDTQYF
TGTGCCATCAGCCTACAGGGGTGGGATACGCAGTATTTT
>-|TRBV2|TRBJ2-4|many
CASSELEVKNIQYF
TGTGCCAGCAGTGAATTGGAGGTCAAAAACATTCAGTACTTC
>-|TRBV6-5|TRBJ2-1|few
CASSYVGANEQFF
TGTGCCAGCAGTTACGTCGGAGCCAATGAGCAGTTCTTC
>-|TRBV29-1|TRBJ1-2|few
CSVGGGDRIFYGYTF
TGCAGCGTTGGGGGGGGCGACAGAATCTTCTATGGCTACACCTTC
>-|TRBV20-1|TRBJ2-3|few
CSAGALGPTDTQYF
TGCAGTGCCGGGGCCCTGGGGCCCACAGATACGCAGTATTTT
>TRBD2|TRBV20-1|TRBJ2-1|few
CSARVGLRGGIYNEQFF
TGCAGTGCTAGAGTGGGTTTGCGCGGGGGGATCTACAATGAGCAGTTCTTC
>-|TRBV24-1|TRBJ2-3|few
CATSDRSSFSTDTQYF
TGTGCCACCAGTGACCGGTCTAGCTTCTCGACAGATACGCAGTATTTT
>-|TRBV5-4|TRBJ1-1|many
CASSLLSGDVEAFF
TGTGCCAGCAGCTTGTTGTCAGGGGACGTGGAAGCTTTCTTT
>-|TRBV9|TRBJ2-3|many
CASSPFQGTDTQYF
TGTGCCAGCAGCCCCTTTCAGGGCACAGATACGCAGTATTTT
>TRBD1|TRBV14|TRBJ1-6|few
CASSQAGQPRSPLHF
TGTGCCAGCAGCCAGGCGGGACAGCCGCGCTCACCCCTCCACTTT
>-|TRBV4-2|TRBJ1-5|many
CASSGAGANNQPQHF
TGTGCCAGCTCTGGTGCAGGAGCAAACAATCAGCCCCAGCATTTT
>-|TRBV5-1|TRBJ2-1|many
CASSLVGQVLDNEQFF
TGCGCCAGCAGCTTGGTCGGTCAGGTTCTCGACAATGAGCAGTTCTTC
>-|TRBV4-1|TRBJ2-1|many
CASSLRGSHEQFF
TGCGCCAGCAGCCTCAGAGGGTCCCATGAGCAGTTCTTC
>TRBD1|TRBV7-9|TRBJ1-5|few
CASSSYLQGYSNQPQHF
TGTGCCAGCAGCTCTTACTTACAGGGGTATAGCAATCAGCCCCAGCATTTT
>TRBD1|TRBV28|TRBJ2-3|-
CASSFVGTGDTQYF
TGTGCCAGCAGTTTTGTGGGGACAGGGGATACGCAGTATTTT
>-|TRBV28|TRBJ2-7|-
CASKTGSYEQYF
TGTGCCAGCAAGACCGGGAGCTACGAGCAGTACTTC
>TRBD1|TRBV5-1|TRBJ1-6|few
CASSLAGQKSSYNSPLHF
TGCGCCAGCAGCTTGGCGGGACAGAAGAGCTCCTATAATTCACCCCTCCACTTT
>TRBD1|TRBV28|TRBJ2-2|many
CASSAPGTGANTGELFF
TGTGCCAGCAGTGCCCCCGGGACAGGGGCGAACACCGGGGAGCTGTTTTTT
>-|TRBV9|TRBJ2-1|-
CASSVAMAAEQFF
TGTGCCAGCAGCGTAGCTATGGCGGCTGAGCAGTTCTTC
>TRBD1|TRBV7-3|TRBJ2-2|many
CASSLGLGQPANTGELFF
TGTGCCAGCAGCCTAGGACTGGGACAGCCCGCGAACACCGGGGAGCTGTTTTTT
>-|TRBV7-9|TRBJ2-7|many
CASSARQEQYF
TGTGCCAGCAGCGCACGCCAGGAGCAGTACTTC
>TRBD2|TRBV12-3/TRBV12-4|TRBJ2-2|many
CASRPGTSTGELFF
TGTGCCAGCAGGCCCGGGACTAGCACCGGGGAGCTGTTTTTT
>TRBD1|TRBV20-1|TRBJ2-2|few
CSASDRGLGGGELFF
TGCAGTGCTTCCGACAGGGGGCTCGGAGGCGGGGAGCTGTTTTTT
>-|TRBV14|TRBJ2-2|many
CASSYRTPVWTGELFF
TGTGCCAGCAGCTACCGGACCCCCGTTTGGACCGGGGAGCTGTTTTTT
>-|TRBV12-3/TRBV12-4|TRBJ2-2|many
CASNKLTGELFF
TGTGCCAGCAACAAGTTAACCGGGGAGCTGTTTTTT
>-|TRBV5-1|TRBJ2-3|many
CASSLVSRGRADTQYF
TGCGCCAGCAGCTTGGTGTCCCGGGGGAGAGCGGATACGCAGTATTTT
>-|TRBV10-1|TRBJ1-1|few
CALRPVRFEAFF
TGCGCCCTACGCCCCGTCCGATTTGAAGCTTTCTTT
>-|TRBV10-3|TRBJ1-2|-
CAISVEGVDYGYTF
TGTGCCATCAGTGTCGAAGGGGTTGACTATGGCTACACCTTC
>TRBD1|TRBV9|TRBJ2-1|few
CASSTGTGDNEQFF
TGTGCCAGCAGCACTGGGACAGGAGACAATGAGCAGTTCTTC
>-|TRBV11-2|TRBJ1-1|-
CASLSMANTEAFF
TGTGCCAGCCTGTCGATGGCGAACACTGAAGCTTTCTTT